This is a list of T cell receptor beta chains from one sample in a study of blood T cell repertoires in COVID-19. Assay: immunoSEQ multiplex PCR; the TCRdb copy retains only in-frame clones and omits some. The sample lists about 210,000 clones, 88% seen once, with roughly 1.5% in the top ten. Sequences were obtained from peripheral blood. The receptors were gathered from a young man with active or convalescent COVID-19. The CDR3 runs from the conserved cysteine through the conserved F or W. D genes are given only for firm matches. Only some rows state a clone size, as once, few, many or a class for expanded clones.

clone_size: .
j_call: TRBJ2-4
d_call: .
v_call: TRBV3-1/TRBV3-2
cdr3_aa: CASSPELGPSKAKNIQYF
cdr3_nt: TGTGCCAGCAGCCCCGAACTAGGACCAAGTAAAGCCAAAAACATTCAGTACTTC

clone_size: .
j_call: TRBJ1-1
d_call: .
v_call: TRBV21-1
cdr3_aa: CASSKPVEGARENTEAFF
cdr3_nt: TGTGCCAGCAGCAAGCCAGTGGAGGGCGCGAGGGAGAACACTGAAGCTTTCTTT

clone_size: once
j_call: TRBJ2-2
d_call: .
v_call: TRBV6-5
cdr3_aa: CASSITNTGELFF
cdr3_nt: TGTGCCAGCTCAATCACGAACACCGGGGAGCTGTTTTTT

clone_size: .
j_call: TRBJ1-5
d_call: .
v_call: TRBV29-1
cdr3_aa: CREDRTAPQPQHF
cdr3_nt: TGCAGGGAGGACCGGACAGCCCCCCAGCCCCAGCATTTT

clone_size: .
j_call: TRBJ1-4
d_call: TRBD1
v_call: TRBV18
cdr3_aa: CASSPTTGKGAEKLFF
cdr3_nt: TGTGCCAGCTCACCCACGACAGGGAAGGGGGCGGAAAAACTGTTTTTT

clone_size: .
j_call: TRBJ2-7
d_call: .
v_call: TRBV5-4
cdr3_aa: CASSPQFGRGADYEQYF
cdr3_nt: TGTGCCAGCAGCCCGCAGTTTGGCAGGGGGGCCGACTACGAGCAGTACTTC

clone_size: .
j_call: TRBJ2-1
d_call: TRBD2
v_call: TRBV3-1/TRBV3-2
cdr3_aa: CASSRLAKTENEQFF
cdr3_nt: TGTGCCAGCAGCCGACTAGCCAAAACGGAAAATGAGCAGTTCTTC

clone_size: .
j_call: TRBJ1-2
d_call: .
v_call: TRBV12-3/TRBV12-4
cdr3_aa: CASNPGQPYGYTF
cdr3_nt: TGTGCCAGCAACCCAGGACAGCCCTATGGCTACACCTTC

clone_size: .
j_call: TRBJ2-3
d_call: .
v_call: TRBV7-2
cdr3_aa: CASSRPGGTDTQYF
cdr3_nt: TGTGCCAGCAGCCGCCCGGGGGGCACAGATACGCAGTATTTT

clone_size: .
j_call: TRBJ2-1
d_call: TRBD2
v_call: TRBV28
cdr3_aa: CASSPPRAGALNEQFF
cdr3_nt: TGTGCCAGCAGCCCTCCCAGAGCGGGAGCCCTCAATGAGCAGTTCTTC

clone_size: few
j_call: TRBJ2-3
d_call: .
v_call: TRBV2
cdr3_aa: CASSVGVRGDTQYF
cdr3_nt: TGTGCCAGCAGTGTCGGTGTTCGGGGAGATACGCAGTATTTT

clone_size: .
j_call: TRBJ2-2
d_call: TRBD1
v_call: TRBV9
cdr3_aa: CASSVGGGRGQLAGELFF
cdr3_nt: TGTGCCAGCAGCGTAGGTGGTGGCAGGGGGCAGTTGGCCGGGGAGCTGTTTTTT

clone_size: .
j_call: TRBJ2-3
d_call: TRBD2
v_call: TRBV30
cdr3_aa: CAWSRGRDTDTQYF
cdr3_nt: TGTGCCTGGAGTCGAGGGAGGGACACAGATACGCAGTATTTT

clone_size: .
j_call: TRBJ2-7
d_call: .
v_call: TRBV5-1
cdr3_aa: CASSYSELKSYEQYF
cdr3_nt: TGCGCCAGCAGCTACTCTGAGCTTAAGTCCTACGAGCAGTACTTC

clone_size: .
j_call: TRBJ1-5
d_call: TRBD1
v_call: TRBV6-1
cdr3_aa: CASSEGQPPQHF
cdr3_nt: TGTGCCAGCAGTGAGGGACAGCCGCCCCAGCATTTT

clone_size: .
j_call: TRBJ1-1
d_call: .
v_call: TRBV3-1/TRBV3-2
cdr3_aa: CASSQSGYPEAFF
cdr3_nt: TGTGCCAGCAGCCAATCCGGGTATCCTGAAGCTTTCTTT

clone_size: .
j_call: TRBJ1-5
d_call: .
v_call: TRBV3-1/TRBV3-2
cdr3_aa: CASSQDGTLLSNQPQHF
cdr3_nt: TGTGCCAGCAGCCAAGATGGGACACTTCTTAGCAATCAGCCCCAGCATTTT

clone_size: .
j_call: TRBJ2-7
d_call: .
v_call: TRBV19
cdr3_aa: CASSIDPQGREQYF
cdr3_nt: TGTGCCAGTAGTATAGATCCCCAGGGGAGAGAGCAGTACTTC

clone_size: few
j_call: TRBJ1-6
d_call: TRBD1
v_call: TRBV5-1
cdr3_aa: CASSLSGTGNSPLHF
cdr3_nt: TGCGCCAGCAGCTTGTCCGGGACAGGGAATTCACCCCTCCACTTT

clone_size: .
j_call: TRBJ1-4
d_call: TRBD1
v_call: TRBV19
cdr3_aa: CASRVQGGANEKLFF
cdr3_nt: TGTGCCAGTAGGGTACAGGGGGGTGCTAATGAAAAACTGTTTTTT

clone_size: .
j_call: TRBJ2-2
d_call: TRBD2
v_call: TRBV7-2
cdr3_aa: CASSLRPSGGTGELFF
cdr3_nt: TGTGCCAGCAGCTTACGGCCTAGCGGGGGAACCGGGGAGCTGTTTTTT

clone_size: .
j_call: TRBJ2-2
d_call: TRBD2
v_call: TRBV3-1/TRBV3-2
cdr3_aa: CASSPPGLAGFFTGELFF
cdr3_nt: TGTGCCAGCAGCCCGCCCGGACTAGCGGGTTTTTTCACCGGGGAGCTGTTTTTT

clone_size: .
j_call: TRBJ2-1
d_call: TRBD2
v_call: TRBV4-2
cdr3_aa: CASSQSEAGATYNEQFF
cdr3_nt: TGTGCCAGCAGCCAAAGTGAAGCGGGAGCCACCTACAATGAGCAGTTCTTC

clone_size: .
j_call: TRBJ1-1
d_call: .
v_call: TRBV5-1
cdr3_aa: CASRAGNTEAFF
cdr3_nt: TGCGCCAGCAGGGCGGGGAACACTGAAGCTTTCTTT

clone_size: .
j_call: TRBJ2-3
d_call: .
v_call: TRBV2
cdr3_aa: CASSEGTPIGRQYF
cdr3_nt: TGTGCCAGCAGTGAAGGGACCCCGATTGGGAGGCAGTATTTT

clone_size: few
j_call: TRBJ2-1
d_call: .
v_call: TRBV7-9
cdr3_aa: CASSFVPRNEQFF
cdr3_nt: TGTGCCAGCAGCTTCGTCCCTAGGAATGAGCAGTTCTTC

clone_size: .
j_call: TRBJ1-1
d_call: .
v_call: TRBV5-1
cdr3_aa: CASSFPGQRNMNTEAFF
cdr3_nt: TGCGCCAGCAGCTTCCCCGGACAGCGTAATATGAACACTGAAGCTTTCTTT

clone_size: .
j_call: TRBJ2-3
d_call: TRBD2
v_call: TRBV25-1
cdr3_aa: CASISRAGATDTQYF
cdr3_nt: TGTGCCAGCATTTCAAGAGCGGGGGCCACAGATACGCAGTATTTT

clone_size: .
j_call: TRBJ2-7
d_call: TRBD2
v_call: TRBV27
cdr3_aa: CASSSGLAGVFHEQYF
cdr3_nt: TGTGCCAGCAGTTCGGGACTAGCGGGAGTATTCCACGAGCAGTACTTC

clone_size: .
j_call: TRBJ2-7
d_call: .
v_call: TRBV5-5
cdr3_aa: CASSLITGLAPYEQYF
cdr3_nt: TGTGCCAGCAGCTTAATAACAGGGCTAGCACCCTACGAGCAGTACTTC

clone_size: .
j_call: TRBJ1-5
d_call: .
v_call: TRBV5-6
cdr3_aa: CASSLVGRGNQPQHF
cdr3_nt: TGTGCCAGCAGCTTGGTGGGGCGGGGAAATCAGCCCCAGCATTTT

clone_size: .
j_call: TRBJ1-3
d_call: TRBD1
v_call: TRBV19
cdr3_aa: CASSRTGTNSGNTIYF
cdr3_nt: TGTGCCAGTTCCCGGACAGGGACTAACTCTGGAAACACCATATATTTT

clone_size: .
j_call: TRBJ1-6
d_call: .
v_call: TRBV7-9
cdr3_aa: CASSLVSRKYNSPLHF
cdr3_nt: TGTGCCAGCAGCTTAGTCTCGAGAAAATATAATTCACCCCTCCACTTT

clone_size: .
j_call: TRBJ1-2
d_call: .
v_call: TRBV20-1
cdr3_aa: CSARGDYGYTF
cdr3_nt: TGCAGTGCCCGGGGAGACTATGGCTACACCTTC

clone_size: .
j_call: TRBJ2-7
d_call: TRBD2
v_call: TRBV5-1
cdr3_aa: CASSPGLAGVGEQYF
cdr3_nt: TGCGCCAGCAGCCCGGGACTAGCGGGAGTGGGCGAGCAGTACTTC

clone_size: .
j_call: TRBJ2-7
d_call: TRBD2
v_call: TRBV7-9
cdr3_aa: CASSSRAGGYYEQYF
cdr3_nt: TGTGCCAGCAGCTCGCGAGCCGGGGGGTACTACGAGCAGTACTTC

clone_size: .
j_call: TRBJ2-7
d_call: .
v_call: TRBV5-1
cdr3_aa: CASSLADSGSYEQYF
cdr3_nt: TGCGCCAGCAGCTTGGCAGACAGCGGGTCCTACGAGCAGTACTTC

clone_size: .
j_call: TRBJ2-3
d_call: .
v_call: TRBV19
cdr3_aa: CASSIQVNRKQYF
cdr3_nt: TGTGCCAGTAGTATCCAGGTCAACAGGAAGCAGTATTTT

clone_size: .
j_call: TRBJ1-6
d_call: .
v_call: TRBV28
cdr3_aa: CASRRPLEGNNSPLHF
cdr3_nt: TGTGCCAGCAGGCGCCCGTTGGAGGGTAATAATTCACCCCTCCACTTT

clone_size: .
j_call: TRBJ2-3
d_call: TRBD2
v_call: TRBV5-1
cdr3_aa: CASSSLAGGDLPPDTQYF
cdr3_nt: TGCGCCAGCAGCTCGCTAGCGGGAGGGGACCTCCCCCCAGATACGCAGTATTTT

clone_size: .
j_call: TRBJ2-5
d_call: TRBD2
v_call: TRBV30
cdr3_aa: CAWRTSGKETQYF
cdr3_nt: TGTGCCTGGAGGACTAGCGGAAAAGAGACCCAGTACTTC

clone_size: .
j_call: TRBJ1-5
d_call: .
v_call: TRBV5-1
cdr3_aa: CASSEGQSEAQPQHF
cdr3_nt: TGCGCCAGCAGTGAGGGCCAGAGCGAGGCTCAGCCCCAGCATTTT

clone_size: .
j_call: TRBJ1-1
d_call: .
v_call: TRBV27
cdr3_aa: CASSLQLPTEAFF
cdr3_nt: TGTGCCAGCAGTTTACAACTGCCCACTGAAGCTTTCTTT

clone_size: .
j_call: TRBJ2-7
d_call: TRBD1
v_call: TRBV15
cdr3_aa: CATSRDAAGGYEQYF
cdr3_nt: TGTGCCACCAGCAGAGACGCGGCAGGGGGCTACGAGCAGTACTTC

clone_size: once
j_call: TRBJ2-7
d_call: .
v_call: TRBV19
cdr3_aa: CASSFSGIGEQYF
cdr3_nt: TGTGCCAGTTCTTTTTCCGGTATCGGGGAGCAGTACTTC

clone_size: .
j_call: TRBJ2-1
d_call: .
v_call: TRBV19
cdr3_aa: CASHPLDRAYNEQFF
cdr3_nt: TGTGCCAGCCACCCATTGGACAGAGCCTACAATGAGCAGTTCTTC

clone_size: .
j_call: TRBJ2-1
d_call: TRBD2
v_call: TRBV7-8
cdr3_aa: CASSLVLTSGGLNEQFF
cdr3_nt: TGTGCCAGCAGCTTGGTTTTGACTAGCGGGGGTTTAAATGAGCAGTTCTTC

clone_size: .
j_call: TRBJ2-1
d_call: TRBD2
v_call: TRBV5-6
cdr3_aa: CASGRGGYYNEQFF
cdr3_nt: TGTGCCAGCGGGAGGGGCGGGTACTACAATGAGCAGTTCTTC

clone_size: .
j_call: TRBJ2-3
d_call: .
v_call: TRBV6-1
cdr3_aa: CASSDPPGGSTDTQYF
cdr3_nt: TGTGCCAGCAGTGATCCCCCGGGGGGCAGCACAGATACGCAGTATTTT

clone_size: .
j_call: TRBJ1-1
d_call: .
v_call: TRBV5-1
cdr3_aa: CASLLGRGNTEAFF
cdr3_nt: TGCGCCAGCCTCCTGGGGCGAGGGAACACTGAAGCTTTCTTT